This TCR beta chain was observed in a study of OX40 agonist ivuxolimab in advanced cancers. Measured with immunoSEQ multiplex PCR; TCRdb has only the in-frame clones, and not every one. The sample has approximately 100,000 clones, 70% to 90% seen once. Patients were ineligible given autoimmune disease history or systemic immunosuppression. This CDR3 region has 13 residues. The germline gives CDR1 SGHTA, CDR2 FQGNSA. The sample here was CD4+ or CD8+ T cells sorted from blood, taken in a trial of the OX40 agonist ivuxolimab. The chain couples TRBV7-2 to TRBJ1-1; 7 nucleotides line up with TRBD1. The TCR originated in an adult with an advanced solid tumor such as melanoma, head and neck, liver or kidney cancer. CDR3 in DNA: TGTGCTCAGGGGGTCGAAATGAACACTGAAGCTTTCTTT. Protein sequence: CAQGVEMNTEAFF. Complete variable domain (other parts from reference TRBV7-2 and TRBJ1-1): GAGVSQSPSNKVTEKGKDVELRCDPISGHTALYWYRQSLGQGLEFLIYFQGNSAPDKSGLPSDRFSAERTGGSVSTLTIQRTQQEDSAVYLCAQGVEMNTEAFFGQGTRLTVV.